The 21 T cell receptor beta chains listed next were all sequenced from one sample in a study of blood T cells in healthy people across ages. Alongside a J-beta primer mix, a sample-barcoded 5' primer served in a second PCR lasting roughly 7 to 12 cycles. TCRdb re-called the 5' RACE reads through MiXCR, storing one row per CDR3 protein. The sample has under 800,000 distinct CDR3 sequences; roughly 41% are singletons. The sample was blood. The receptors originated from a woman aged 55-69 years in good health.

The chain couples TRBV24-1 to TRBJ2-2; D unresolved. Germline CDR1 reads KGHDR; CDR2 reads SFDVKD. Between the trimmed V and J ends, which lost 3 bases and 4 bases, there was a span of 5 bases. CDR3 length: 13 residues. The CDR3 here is CATSDHTTGELFF. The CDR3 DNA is TGTGCCACCAGTGATCACACCACCGGGGAGCTGTTTTTT.

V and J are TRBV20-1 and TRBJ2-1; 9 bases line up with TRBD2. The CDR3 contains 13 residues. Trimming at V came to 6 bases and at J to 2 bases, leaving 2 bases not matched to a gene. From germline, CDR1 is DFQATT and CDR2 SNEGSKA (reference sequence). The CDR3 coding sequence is TGCAGTGCCTGGACTAGCGCCTACAATGAGCAGTTCTTC. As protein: CSAWTSAYNEQFF.

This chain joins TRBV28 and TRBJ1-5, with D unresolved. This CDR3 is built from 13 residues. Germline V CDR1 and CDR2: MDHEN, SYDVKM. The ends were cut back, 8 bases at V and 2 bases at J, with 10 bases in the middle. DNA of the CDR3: TGTGCCAGCGGATCGCAGGGCAATCAGCCCCAGCATTTT. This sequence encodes CASGSQGNQPQHF.

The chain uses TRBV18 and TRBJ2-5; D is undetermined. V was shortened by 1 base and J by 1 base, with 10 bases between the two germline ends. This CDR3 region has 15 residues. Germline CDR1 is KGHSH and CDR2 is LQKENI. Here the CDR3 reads CASSPQSTSQETQYF. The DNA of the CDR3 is TGTGCCAGCTCACCACAGAGTACGAGCCAAGAGACCCAGTACTTC.

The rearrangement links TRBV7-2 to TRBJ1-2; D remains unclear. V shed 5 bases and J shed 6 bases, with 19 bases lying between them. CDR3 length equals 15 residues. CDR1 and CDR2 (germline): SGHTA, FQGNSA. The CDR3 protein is CASSPDGNSNDGYTF. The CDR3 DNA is TGTGCCAGCAGCCCTGACGGTAACAGCAACGATGGCTACACCTTC.

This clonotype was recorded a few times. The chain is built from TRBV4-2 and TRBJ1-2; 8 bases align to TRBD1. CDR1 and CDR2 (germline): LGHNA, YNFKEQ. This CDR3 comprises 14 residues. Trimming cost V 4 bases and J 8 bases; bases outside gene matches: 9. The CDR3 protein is CASSPPDRAEGYTF. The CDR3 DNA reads TGTGCCAGCAGCCCGCCGGACAGGGCGGAAGGCTACACCTTC.

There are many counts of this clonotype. In DNA form, the CDR3 reads TGCGCCAGCACCGCTAGCGGGAGTTTGGAAGAGCAGTACTTC. Translating gives CASTASGSLEEQYF. The chain is built from TRBV5-1 and TRBJ2-7; 10 positions match TRBD2. The CDR3 runs to 14 residues. V shed 6 bases and J 7 bases; nucleotides not matched to a gene: 10. Germline lookup yields CDR1 SGHRS and CDR2 YFSETQ.

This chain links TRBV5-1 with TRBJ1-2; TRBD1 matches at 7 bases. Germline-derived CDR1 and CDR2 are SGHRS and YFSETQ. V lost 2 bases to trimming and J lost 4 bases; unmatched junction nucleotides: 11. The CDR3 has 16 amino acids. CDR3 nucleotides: TGCGCCAGCAGCTTCCTAGGACAGGTGGCGCGCTATGGCTACACCTTC. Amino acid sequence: CASSFLGQVARYGYTF.

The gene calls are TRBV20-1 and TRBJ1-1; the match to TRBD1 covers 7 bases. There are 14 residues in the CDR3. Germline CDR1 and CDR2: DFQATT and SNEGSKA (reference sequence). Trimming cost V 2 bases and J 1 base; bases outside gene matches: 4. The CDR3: CSARKGGANTEAFF. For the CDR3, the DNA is TGCAGTGCTAGAAAAGGGGGCGCGAACACTGAAGCTTTCTTT.

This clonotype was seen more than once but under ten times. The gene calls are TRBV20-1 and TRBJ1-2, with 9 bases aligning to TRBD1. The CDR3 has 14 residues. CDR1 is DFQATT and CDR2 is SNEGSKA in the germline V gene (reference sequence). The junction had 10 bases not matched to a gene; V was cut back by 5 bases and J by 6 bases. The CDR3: CSAPRRTGVDGYTF. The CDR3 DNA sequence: TGCAGTGCTCCGCGACGGACAGGGGTTGATGGCTACACCTTC.

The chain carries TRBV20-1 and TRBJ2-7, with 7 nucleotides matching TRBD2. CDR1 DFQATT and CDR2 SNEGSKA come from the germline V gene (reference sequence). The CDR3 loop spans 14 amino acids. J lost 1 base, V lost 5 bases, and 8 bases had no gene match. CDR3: CSAPSASGSYEQYF. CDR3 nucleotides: TGCAGTGCTCCCTCTGCTAGCGGATCCTACGAGCAGTACTTC.

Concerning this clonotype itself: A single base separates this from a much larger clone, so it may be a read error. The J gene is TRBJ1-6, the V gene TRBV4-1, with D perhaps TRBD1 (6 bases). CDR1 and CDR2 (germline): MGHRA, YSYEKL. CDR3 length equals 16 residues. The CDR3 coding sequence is TGCGCCAGCAGCCAAGAGGGGGGCTCCTATAATTCACCCTTCCACTTT. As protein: CASSQEGGSYNSPFHF.

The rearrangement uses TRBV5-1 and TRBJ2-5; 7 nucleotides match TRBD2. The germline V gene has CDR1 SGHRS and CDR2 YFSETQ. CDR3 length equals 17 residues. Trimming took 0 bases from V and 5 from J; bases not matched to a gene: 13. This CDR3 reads CASSLGPLRGTSETQYF. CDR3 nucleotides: TGCGCCAGCAGCTTGGGTCCCTTGCGGGGGACGTCCGAGACCCAGTACTTC.

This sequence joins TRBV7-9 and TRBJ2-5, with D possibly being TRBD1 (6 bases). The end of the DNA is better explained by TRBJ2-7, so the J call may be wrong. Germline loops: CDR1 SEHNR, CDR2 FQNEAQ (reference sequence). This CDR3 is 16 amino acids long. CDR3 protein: CASSLRNSGTTYEQYF. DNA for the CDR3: TGTGCCAGCAGCTTGAGAAACTCCGGGACAACTTACGAGCAGTACTTC.

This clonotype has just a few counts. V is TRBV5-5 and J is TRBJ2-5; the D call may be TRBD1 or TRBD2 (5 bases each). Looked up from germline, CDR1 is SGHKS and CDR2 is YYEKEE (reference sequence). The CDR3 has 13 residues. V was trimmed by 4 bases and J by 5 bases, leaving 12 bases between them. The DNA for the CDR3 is TGTGCCAGCAGCACCGGGACGCCTGAGACCCAGTACTTC. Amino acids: CASSTGTPETQYF.

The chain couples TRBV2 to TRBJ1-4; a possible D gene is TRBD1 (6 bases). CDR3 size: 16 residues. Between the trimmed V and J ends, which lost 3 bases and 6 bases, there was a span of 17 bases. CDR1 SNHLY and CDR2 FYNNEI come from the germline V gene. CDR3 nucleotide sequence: TGTGCCAGCAGTGATCTACGGTCAGGGGTTGATGAAAAACTGTTTTTT. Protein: CASSDLRSGVDEKLFF.

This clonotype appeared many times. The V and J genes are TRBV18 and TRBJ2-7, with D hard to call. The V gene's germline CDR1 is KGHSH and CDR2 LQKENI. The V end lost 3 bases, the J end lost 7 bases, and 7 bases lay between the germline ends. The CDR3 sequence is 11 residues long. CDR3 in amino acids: CASSPGWEQYF. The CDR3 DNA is TGTGCCAGCTCACCGGGGTGGGAGCAGTACTTC.

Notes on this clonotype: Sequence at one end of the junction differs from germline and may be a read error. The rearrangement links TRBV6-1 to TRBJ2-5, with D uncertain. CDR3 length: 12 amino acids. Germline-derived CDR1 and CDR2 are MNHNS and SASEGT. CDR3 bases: TGTGCCAGCAGGGAAGTGGCGGAGACCCAGTACTTC. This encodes CASREVAETQYF.

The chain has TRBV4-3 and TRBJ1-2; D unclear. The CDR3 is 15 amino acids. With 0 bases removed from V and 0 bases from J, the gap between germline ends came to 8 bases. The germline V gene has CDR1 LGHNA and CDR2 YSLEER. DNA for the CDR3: TGCGCCAGCAGCCAAGATTACAGCACTAACTATGGCTACACCTTC. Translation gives CASSQDYSTNYGYTF.

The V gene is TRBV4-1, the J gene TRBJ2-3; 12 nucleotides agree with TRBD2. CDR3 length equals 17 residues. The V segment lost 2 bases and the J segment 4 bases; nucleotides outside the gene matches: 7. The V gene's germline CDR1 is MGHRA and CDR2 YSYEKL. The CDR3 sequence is CASSQTSSGGASDTQYF. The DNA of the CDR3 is TGCGCCAGCAGCCAAACCTCTAGCGGGGGGGCGTCAGATACGCAGTATTTT.

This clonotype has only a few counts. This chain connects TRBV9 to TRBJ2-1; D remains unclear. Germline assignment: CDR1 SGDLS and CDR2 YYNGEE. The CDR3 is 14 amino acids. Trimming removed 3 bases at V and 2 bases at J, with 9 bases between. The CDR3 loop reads CASSAAAAYNEQFF. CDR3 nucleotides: TGTGCCAGCAGCGCGGCAGCAGCCTACAATGAGCAGTTCTTC. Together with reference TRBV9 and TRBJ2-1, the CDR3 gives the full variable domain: DSGVTQTPKHLITATGQRVTLRCSPRSGDLSVYWYQQSLDQGLQFLIQYYNGEERAKGNILERFSAQQFPDLHSELNLSSLELGDSALYFCASSAAAAYNEQFFGPGTRLTVL.